This TCR beta chain is drawn from a study of blood T cell repertoires in COVID-19 (dated by TCRdb to 2020 to 2022). The study in broad terms: Samples from collaborators originated in the United States, Italy and Spain and spanned both the acute and convalescent phases of COVID-19. The prospective study material was composed of cDNA or gDNA derived from T cells, B-cell-depleted T cells, or PBMCs. Subjects who had been exposed to COVID-19, were actively infected with it, or had recovered from it provided the deeply sampled blood TCRbeta repertoires that made up the dataset. The repertoires were made available in a free public database intended to serve as a resource for research on the immune response to SARS-CoV-2. The samples were drawn from two sources: the first 160 participants of the ongoing ImmuneRACE study, and 950 to 1,500 subjects contributed by 6 global collaborators. Sample metadata almost always included a de-identified subject ID, COVID-19 status, age in years and sex. Where available, HLA class I and class II types were obtained from metadata supplied by the sample provider rather than from assay-based typing. Overall study results and their limits: The quantity of clinical and demographic metadata differed by source and by participant and was supplied without curation.

Each collaborating institution followed its own protocols to collect whole blood in K2EDTA tubes. For TCRbeta analysis, collaborator samples were shipped as frozen whole blood, as isolated PBMCs, or as DNA extracted from either sample type. V is pared back by 3 bases and J by 12 bases, with 9 bases lying between the germline termini. The CDR3 runs 12 residues from the cysteine to the phenylalanine. This entry keeps only the CDR3 DNA: 36 bases, framed from base 1. Taken from the germline V gene, the CDR1 and CDR2 loops are MNHNS and SASEGT. TCRbeta CDR3 regions were amplified from genomic DNA using the immunoSEQ Assay, a bias-controlled multiplex PCR. On the authors' methods: Nucleated cell counts per sample were estimated from amplification of reference gene primers within the assay. To quantify the absolute abundance of each unique TCRbeta CDR3 rearrangement, sequence reads were collapsed and filtered. Productive Simpson clonality was computed per sample as the square root of Simpson's diversity index over productive rearrangements. Imported from immuneACCESS, the table was reduced by TCRdb to in-frame sequences with V and J called. These copies leave out some clones; in studies compared against another copy, an unresolved V gene accounts for under half, and the cause of the remainder is not known. V and J calls and clone size are as listed in that table; D and trimming were resolved from the DNA. In all, the sample holds 9,500 to 12,000 clones, and roughly nine tenths of those were seen once. The ten most abundant clones make up more than 25% of the sample.

Details on this clone: Its cognate antigen has yet to be identified. The sample holds no much larger clone one base away, and base qualities are not on file.

Source material: peripheral blood. This sequence was found in a man between 25 and 39 years old with active or convalescent COVID-19. The chain is encoded by TRBV6-1 joined to TRBJ1-6; the D gene is perhaps TRBD1, on 6 matching bases. The CDR3 protein sequence reads: CASSDLTGPLHF. The nucleotides read TGTGCCAGCAGTGACCTGACAGGACCCCTCCACTTT.